The clone carrying this T cell receptor (beta chain) was detected a few times. The antigen is not known. TCRdb keeps only in-frame clones here, not all; method: immunoSEQ multiplex PCR. Here the sample spans 31,000 or so clones, roughly 84% being singletons. The CDR3 spans 14 residues. The germline CDR1 and CDR2 sequences are SGHRS and YFSETQ. Losses at the gene ends were 4 bases for V and 8 bases for J; bases not matched to a gene: 7. The data originate from a study of STAT5B mutations in CD4+ large granular lymphocyte leukemia. Study background: Healthy donors showed HLA-associated enrichment of the CDR3 'QG' motif. Study results and limitations: Patient CD4-sorted repertoires stayed more clonal than healthy ones after leukemic-clone removal. TRBV06-family usage was enriched in top patient clones (8/27) versus controls (2/35). No patients shared main leukemic clonotypes, though about 24% appeared at low frequency elsewhere.

The receptor was isolated from a human donor in good health. The sample consisted of CD4+ T cells from blood buffy coats. The gene calls are TRBV5-1 and TRBJ2-1; the match to TRBD2 covers 9 bases. CDR3: CASSRGGANDEQFF. As DNA, the CDR3 is TGCGCCAGCAGCCGCGGGGGGGCCAACGATGAGCAGTTCTTC.